Included here is one T cell receptor (beta chain) sequence, with context. Germline CDR1 and CDR2: ENHRY and SYGVKD. V was trimmed by 5 bases and J by 8 bases, leaving 15 bases between them. The CDR3 has 13 residues. Reverse transcription of about 0.45 to 1 ug RNA was carried out with random hexamers. TCRdb re-analysed the immunoSEQ multiplex PCR reads in MiXCR, keeping a single row per CDR3 protein. Of 51,000 or so distinct CDR3 sequences in the sample, approximately 93% were seen once. This record comes from a study of CD8 T cells in Susac syndrome. Sequenced input: CD8+ T cells from PBMCs. The chain joins TRBV10-3 to TRBJ1-2, with D possibly being TRBD1 (5 bases). The clonotype comes from a human donor in good health. CDR3 sequence (DNA): TGTGCCATCAGTTACAGGACCCTGGAGGGCTACACCTTC. It codes for CAISYRTLEGYTF.